The source of this TCR beta chain is a study of blood T cell repertoires in COVID-19. For the study at large: COVID-19 samples collected from the United States, Italy and Spain covered acute and convalescent phases. Sample material is recorded as cDNA or gDNA derived from T cells, B-cell-depleted T cells, or PBMCs.

TCRdb's copy holds only in-frame clones and misses some; the assay was immunoSEQ multiplex PCR. Among approximately 490,000 clones listed, 87% were seen once. The TCR originated in a woman aged 18-35 years who had recovered from COVID-19. Sequenced sample: PBMCs or T cells enriched from blood (not recorded which).

The CDR3 reads CASGWTGQGRSPYGYTF. The DNA of the CDR3 is TGTGCTAGTGGTTGGACGGGACAGGGACGATCACCCTATGGCTACACCTTC. This chain joins TRBV12-5 and TRBJ1-2; 9 nucleotides agree with TRBD1. The CDR3 runs 17 residues. J lost 4 bases, V lost 4 bases, and 13 bases had no gene match. Germline lookup yields CDR1 LGHNT and CDR2 FRNRAP.